The T cell receptor (beta chain) under discussion was sequenced for a study of T cells after yellow fever vaccination. As for this clonotype: Its specificity is not known.

TCRdb used MiXCR to reprocess the 5' RACE reads, holding one entry per CDR3 protein. The sample holds approximately 550,000 distinct CDR3 sequences, roughly 14% seen once. Study-wide points: By day 5 rather than day 15, the secondary response had peaked, though it was weaker.

The sample was PBMCs, taken on the day of the yellow fever booster vaccination. This sequence was found in a man aged 25 to 40 who received the YFV17D yellow fever vaccine.

CDR3 coding DNA: TGTGCCAGCAGTTTCCTAGCGGGGTCCTACAATGAGCAGTTCTTC. Protein: CASSFLAGSYNEQFF. This chain uses TRBV12-3 or TRBV12-4 with TRBJ2-1; TRBD2 aligns across 9 bases. This CDR3 comprises 15 residues. V lost 3 bases and J lost 1; bases outside the gene matches: 1.